This T cell receptor beta chain was sequenced for a study of radiation and T cells in renal cell carcinoma. TCRdb's copy holds only in-frame clones and misses some; the assay was immunoSEQ multiplex PCR. The sample has 6,000 to 8,000 clones; around three fifths are singletons. Germline V gene data show CDR1 as SGHRS and CDR2 as YFSETQ. This CDR3 is 15 amino acids long. Deletions cut 2 bases from V and 4 bases from J, with 13 bases between. Treatment here: treatment-naive control, cytoreductive nephrectomy. Control tumors came from treatment-naive patients without prior radiation. The patient's renal cell carcinoma had clear cell pathology. Control tumors came from 4 females and 11 males, aged roughly 40 to 82.

The chain has TRBV5-1 and TRBJ2-1; a weak D match, TRBD1 (7 bases). This TCR derives from a woman in her 70s with renal cell carcinoma. The sample in question was tumor tissue, obtained from a patient whose treatment was nephrectomy without radiotherapy. The CDR3, as DNA: TGCGCCAGCAGCTTCGCGGGACAGACTTACAATGAGCAGTTCTTC. Amino acid sequence: CASSFAGQTYNEQFF.